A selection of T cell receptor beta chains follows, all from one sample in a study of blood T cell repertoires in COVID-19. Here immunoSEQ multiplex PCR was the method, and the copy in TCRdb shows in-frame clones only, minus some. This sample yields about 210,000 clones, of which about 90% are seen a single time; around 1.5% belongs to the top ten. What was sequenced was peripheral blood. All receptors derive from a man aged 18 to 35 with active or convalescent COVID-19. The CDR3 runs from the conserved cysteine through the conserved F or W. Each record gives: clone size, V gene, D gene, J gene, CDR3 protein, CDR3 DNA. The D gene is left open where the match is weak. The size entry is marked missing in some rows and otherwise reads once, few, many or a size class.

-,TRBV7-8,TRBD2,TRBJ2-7,CASSLELAGASYEQYF,TGTGCCAGCAGCCTCGAACTAGCGGGAGCGTCCTACGAGCAGTACTTC
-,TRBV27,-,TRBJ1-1,CASSPLVQGPNTEAFF,TGTGCCAGCAGTCCCCTCGTTCAGGGCCCTAACACTGAAGCTTTCTTT
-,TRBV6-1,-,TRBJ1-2,CASSEGVGRVNYGYTF,TGTGCCAGCAGTGAGGGTGTTGGCAGGGTGAACTATGGCTACACCTTC
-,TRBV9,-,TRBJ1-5,CASSVFSLCTGNQPQHF,TGTGCCAGCAGCGTCTTCTCGTTATGTACAGGCAATCAGCCCCAGCATTTT
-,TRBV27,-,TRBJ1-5,CASSLSLYSNQPQHF,TGTGCCAGCAGTTTATCCCTCTATAGCAATCAGCCCCAGCATTTT
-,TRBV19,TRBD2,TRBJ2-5,CASRAGGVETQYF,TGTGCCTCCCGGGCGGGGGGCGTAGAGACCCAGTACTTC
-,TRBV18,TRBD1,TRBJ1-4,CASSPVTGGFEKLFF,TGTGCCAGCTCACCTGTCACAGGGGGCTTTGAAAAACTGTTTTTT
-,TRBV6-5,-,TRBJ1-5,CATSGFQPQHF,TGTGCCACTTCAGGGTTCCAGCCCCAGCATTTT
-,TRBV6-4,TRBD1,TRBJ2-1,CASSREQGSYNEQFF,TGTGCCAGCAGTCGGGAACAGGGGTCCTACAATGAGCAGTTCTTC
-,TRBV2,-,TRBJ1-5,CATSSGSYSNQPQHF,TGTGCCACCAGTAGTGGCAGTTATAGCAATCAGCCCCAGCATTTT
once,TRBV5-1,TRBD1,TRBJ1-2,CASSPRQGINYGYTF,TGCGCCAGCAGCCCGCGACAGGGGATAAACTATGGCTACACCTTC
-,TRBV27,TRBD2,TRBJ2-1,CAGDSGSIKGNEQFF,TGTGCCGGTGATAGCGGGAGCATTAAAGGCAATGAGCAGTTCTTC
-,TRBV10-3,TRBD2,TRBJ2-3,CAISEQIGGSGGRTDTQYF,TGTGCCATCAGTGAACAAATCGGGGGTAGCGGGGGTAGAACAGATACGCAGTATTTT
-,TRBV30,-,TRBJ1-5,CAWSDKWEQPQHF,TGTGCCTGGAGCGACAAATGGGAGCAGCCCCAGCATTTT
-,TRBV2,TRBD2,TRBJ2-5,CASSRLAGAGLETQYF,TGTGCCAGCAGCCGACTAGCGGGAGCGGGGTTAGAGACCCAGTACTTC
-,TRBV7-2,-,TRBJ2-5,CASSLSPGLRETQYF,TGTGCCAGCAGCTTAAGCCCAGGGTTGAGGGAGACCCAGTACTTC
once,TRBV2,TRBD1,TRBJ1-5,CASRAGTGEWEPQHF,TGTGCCAGCAGGGCCGGGACAGGGGAATGGGAGCCCCAGCATTTT
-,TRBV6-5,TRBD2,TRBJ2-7,CASSAGTNEQYF,TGTGCCAGCAGCGCCGGGACTAACGAGCAGTACTTC
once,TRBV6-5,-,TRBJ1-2,CASSYNTGFGYTF,TGTGCCAGCAGTTATAATACAGGGTTTGGCTACACCTTC
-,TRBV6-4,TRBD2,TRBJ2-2,CASSPSGETGELFF,TGTGCCAGCAGCCCTAGCGGGGAGACCGGGGAGCTGTTTTTT
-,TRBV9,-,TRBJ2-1,CASSKREEQFF,TGTGCCAGCAGCAAACGGGAAGAGCAGTTCTTC
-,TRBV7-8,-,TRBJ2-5,CASSPKGGGVGETQYF,TGTGCCAGCAGCCCGAAGGGGGGGGGTGTAGGAGAGACCCAGTACTTC
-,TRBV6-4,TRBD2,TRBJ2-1,CASALSGGFGNEQFF,TGTGCCAGCGCCCTCAGCGGGGGGTTTGGAAATGAGCAGTTCTTC
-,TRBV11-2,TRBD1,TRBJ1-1,CASSFQDRGMSFF,TGTGCCAGCAGCTTTCAGGACAGGGGAATGTCTTTCTTT
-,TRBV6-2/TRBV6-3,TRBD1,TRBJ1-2,CASSYSRDRANYGYTF,TGTGCCAGCAGTTACTCCCGGGACAGAGCTAACTATGGCTACACCTTC